This T cell receptor beta chain was captured by sequencing in a study of blood T cell repertoires in COVID-19. Across the study: Acute and convalescent COVID-19 samples came from the United States, Italy and Spain.

V was clipped by 1 base and J by 3 bases; unmatched bases: 4. CDR1 and CDR2 (germline): LNHDA, SQIVND (reference sequence). This CDR3 has 15 residues. In the original analysis: Estimation of nucleated cell counts was performed using reference gene primer amplification. Sequencing was performed with immunoSEQ multiplex PCR; in TCRdb, only in-frame clones are kept and a portion is missing. V and J calls and clone size are those listed in that table; D and trimming were worked out from the DNA. The repertoire consists of 210,000 or so clones, with 80% to 85% occurring once and the leading ten covering roughly 5%.

This sequence joins TRBV19 and TRBJ2-7; the match to TRBD2 covers 9 bases. The sequenced sample was peripheral blood. The origin of this receptor is a human donor in a cohort sampled during active COVID-19. The CDR3 DNA follows: TGTGCCAGTAGTATAGCAGGGACTAGCTACTACGAGCAGTACTTC. Amino acid sequence: CASSIAGTSYYEQYF.